The source of this T cell receptor (beta chain) is a study of blood T cell repertoires in COVID-19 (TCRdb year 2020). In terms of the full investigation: Samples from collaborators originated in the United States, Italy and Spain and spanned both the acute and convalescent phases of COVID-19. The repertoires were released in a freely available public database meant as a resource for research on the immune response to SARS-CoV-2. Deeply sampled blood TCRbeta repertoires from subjects exposed to, actively infected with, or recovered from COVID-19 were included in the dataset. A de-identified subject ID, COVID-19 status, age in years and sex were almost always included in the sample metadata. The prospective study material was composed of cDNA or gDNA derived from T cells, B-cell-depleted T cells, or PBMCs. The samples were drawn from two sources: the first 160 participants of the ongoing ImmuneRACE study, and 1,000 to 1,500 subjects contributed by 6 global collaborators. Where available, HLA class I and class II types were obtained from metadata supplied by the sample provider rather than from assay-based typing.

Whole blood was collected in K2EDTA tubes by collaborating institutions according to the institutions' own protocols. For TCRbeta analysis, collaborators shipped samples as frozen whole blood, isolated PBMCs, or DNA extracted from either of those sample types. V is pruned by 6 bases and J by 7 bases, leaving 10 bases of the junction without a gene match. The CDR3 contains 16 residues, cysteine and phenylalanine counted. Solely the CDR3 DNA is kept, with 48 bases framed from the first base. Sequences LGHDT (CDR1) and YNNKEL (CDR2) are obtained from the germline V gene (reference sequence). What the authors observed across the whole study: The amount of clinical and demographic metadata varied by source and participant and was provided uncurated.

The immunoSEQ Assay, a bias-controlled multiplex PCR, was used to amplify TCRbeta CDR3 regions from genomic DNA. Concerning the study's data processing: Within the assay, amplification of reference gene primers was used to estimate how many nucleated cells each sample contained. To quantify the absolute abundance of each unique TCRbeta CDR3 rearrangement, sequence reads were collapsed and filtered. For each sample, productive Simpson clonality was calculated as the square root of Simpson's diversity index over productive rearrangements. TCRdb stores this immuneACCESS table with in-frame sequences only. Part of the clones is absent; in the studies checked, under half of the shortfall reflects unresolved V genes, and no reason is known for the rest. V and J calls and clone size are given by that table; D and trimming were obtained from the DNA. This sample lists some 100,000 clones; 70% to 90% were detected once. 9.5% to 13% of the sample goes to the ten largest clones.

Notes on this clone: What this receptor recognizes is not known. Base qualities are not provided; no much larger clone lies one nucleotide away.

The clonotype comes from a woman between 25 and 40 years old with acute or convalescent COVID-19. The sequence is built from TRBV3-1 (or the pseudogene TRBV3-2) and TRBJ1-6; 9 nucleotides in the junction match TRBD1. Specimen: peripheral blood. The nucleotides read TGTGCCAGCAGGCCCCGATGGGACAGGGTAAATTCACCCCTCCACTTT. It translates to CASRPRWDRVNSPLHF.